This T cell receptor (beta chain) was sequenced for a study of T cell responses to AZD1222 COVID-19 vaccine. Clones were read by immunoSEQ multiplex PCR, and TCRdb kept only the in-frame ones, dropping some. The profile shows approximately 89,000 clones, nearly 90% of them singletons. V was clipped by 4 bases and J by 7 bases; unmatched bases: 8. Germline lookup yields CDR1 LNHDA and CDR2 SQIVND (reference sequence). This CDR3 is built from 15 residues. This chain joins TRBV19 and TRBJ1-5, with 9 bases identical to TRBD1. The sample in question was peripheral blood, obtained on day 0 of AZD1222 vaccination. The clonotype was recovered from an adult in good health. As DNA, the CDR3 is TGTGCCAGTAGTAAGGAGGGACAGGGCGGGCAGCCCCAGCATTTT. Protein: CASSKEGQGGQPQHF.